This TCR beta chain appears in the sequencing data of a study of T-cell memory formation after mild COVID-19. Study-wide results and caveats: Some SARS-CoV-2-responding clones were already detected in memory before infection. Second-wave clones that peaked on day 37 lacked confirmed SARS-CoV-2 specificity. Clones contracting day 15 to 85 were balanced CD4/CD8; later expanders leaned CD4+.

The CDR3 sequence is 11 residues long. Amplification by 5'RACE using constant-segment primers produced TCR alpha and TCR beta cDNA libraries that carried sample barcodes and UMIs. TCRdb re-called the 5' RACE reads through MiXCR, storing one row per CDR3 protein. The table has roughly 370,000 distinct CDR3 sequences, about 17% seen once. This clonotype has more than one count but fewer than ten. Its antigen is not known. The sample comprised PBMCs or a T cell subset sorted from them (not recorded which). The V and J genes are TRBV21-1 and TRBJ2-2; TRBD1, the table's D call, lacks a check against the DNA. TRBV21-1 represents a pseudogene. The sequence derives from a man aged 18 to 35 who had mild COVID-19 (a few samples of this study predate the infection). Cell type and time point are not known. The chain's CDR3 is CASSPLGELFF. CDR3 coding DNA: TGTGCCAGCAGCCCCCTCGGGGAGCTGTTTTTT.